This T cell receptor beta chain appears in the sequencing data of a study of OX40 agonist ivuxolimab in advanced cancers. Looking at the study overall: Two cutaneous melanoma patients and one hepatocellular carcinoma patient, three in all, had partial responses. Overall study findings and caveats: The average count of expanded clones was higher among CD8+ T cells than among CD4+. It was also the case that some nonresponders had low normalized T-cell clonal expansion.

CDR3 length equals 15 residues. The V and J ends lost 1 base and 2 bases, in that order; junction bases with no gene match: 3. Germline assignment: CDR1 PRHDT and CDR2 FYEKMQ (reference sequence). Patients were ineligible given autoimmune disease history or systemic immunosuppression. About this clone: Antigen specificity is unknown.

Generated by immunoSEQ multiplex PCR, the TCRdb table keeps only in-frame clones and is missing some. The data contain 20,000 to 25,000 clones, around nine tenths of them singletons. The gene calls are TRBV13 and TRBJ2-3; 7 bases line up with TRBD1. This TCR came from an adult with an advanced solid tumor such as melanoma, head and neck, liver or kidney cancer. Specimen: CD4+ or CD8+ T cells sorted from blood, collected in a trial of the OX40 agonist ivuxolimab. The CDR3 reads CASSLVQGYTDTQYF. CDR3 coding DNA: TGTGCCAGCAGCTTAGTACAGGGGTACACAGATACGCAGTATTTT.